This TCR beta chain appears in the sequencing data of a study of T cell repertoires in cytomegalovirus infection. Turning to the study itself: Matching HLA type, along with CMV infection, was indicated by public TCR beta signatures. Study results and limitations: Dominant in the ex vivo response were TCR beta clonotypes restricted by HLA-C and specific for CMV.

Each CDR3 protein gets one entry after TCRdb re-called the reads with MiXCR. Found here are fewer than 700,000 distinct CDR3 sequences, less than 25% of them singletons; the top ten hold 8%. A word on this clonotype: No antigen is known for it.

The CDR3 sequence is 15 residues long. Germline V CDR1 and CDR2: LGHNA, YSLEER. Unmatched junction bases numbered 8, after V lost 6 bases and J lost 5 bases. The gene calls are TRBV4-3 and TRBJ2-1, with 9 bases matching TRBD2. The origin of this receptor is a human donor in good health (CMV status not recorded). Some clones in this sample may be carry-over from other donors' samples. Material for sequencing was CD8+ T cells from PBMCs. The CDR3 protein is CASSPAGGGNNEQFF. In nucleotides, the CDR3 is TGCGCCAGCAGTCCAGCGGGGGGTGGGAACAATGAGCAGTTCTTC.